Here is one T cell receptor (beta chain) with its context. The V and J ends lost 6 bases and 4 bases respectively, with 9 bases between them. Germline CDR1 reads MRHNA; CDR2 reads SNTAGT. This CDR3 is built from 12 residues. This specimen comes from a study of blood T cell repertoires in COVID-19. Sequencing used immunoSEQ multiplex PCR; TCRdb keeps in-frame clones, though not all of them. The profile shows around 280,000 clones, around four fifths of them singletons. The TCR was taken from a woman between 50 and 59 years old with active or convalescent COVID-19. The chain couples TRBV6-4 to TRBJ1-1; D unclear. The sample comprised peripheral blood. CDR3 amino acids: CASRWAPTEAFF. The CDR3 region has the DNA TGTGCCAGCAGGTGGGCACCCACTGAAGCTTTCTTT.